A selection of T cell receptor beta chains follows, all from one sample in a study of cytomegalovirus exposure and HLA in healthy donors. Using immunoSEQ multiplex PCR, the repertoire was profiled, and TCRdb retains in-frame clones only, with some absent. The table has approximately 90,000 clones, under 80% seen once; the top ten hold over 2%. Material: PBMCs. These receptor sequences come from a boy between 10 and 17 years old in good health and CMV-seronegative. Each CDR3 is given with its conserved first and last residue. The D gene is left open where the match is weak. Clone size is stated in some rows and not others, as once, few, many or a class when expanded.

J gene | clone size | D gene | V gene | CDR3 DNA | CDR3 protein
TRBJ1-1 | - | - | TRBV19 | TGTGCCAGTAGTAGGGGACTTTGGAACACTGAAGCTTTCTTT | CASSRGLWNTEAFF
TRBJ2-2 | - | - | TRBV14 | TGTGCCAGCAGCCAATTAGCTAACACCGGGGAGCTGTTTTTT | CASSQLANTGELFF
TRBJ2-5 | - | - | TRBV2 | TGTGCCAGCAGTGTGGTACAGGGACGGGAGACCCAGTACTTC | CASSVVQGRETQYF
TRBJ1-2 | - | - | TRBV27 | TGTGCCAGCAGTTATGGAGCTAACTATGGCTACACCTTC | CASSYGANYGYTF
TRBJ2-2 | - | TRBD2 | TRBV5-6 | TGTGCCAGCAGGACTAGCGGGAACACCGGGGAGCTGTTTTTT | CASRTSGNTGELFF
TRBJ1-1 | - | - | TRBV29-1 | TGCAGCGTACATCCTGCTGAGGGCCAAGCTTTCTTT | CSVHPAEGQAFF
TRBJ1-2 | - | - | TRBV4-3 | TGCGCCAGCAGCCAGGACAGAGCTAACTATGGCTACACCTTC | CASSQDRANYGYTF
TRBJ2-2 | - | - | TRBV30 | TGTGCCTGGAGTGGCGGTCGGGGCACCGGGGAGCTGTTTTTT | CAWSGGRGTGELFF
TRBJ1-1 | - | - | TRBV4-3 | TGCGCCAGCAGCCAAGATTCAAGCCTGAACACTGAAGCTTTCTTT | CASSQDSSLNTEAFF
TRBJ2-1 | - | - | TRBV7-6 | TGTGCCAGCAGCTTACACGGTAATGAGCAGTTCTTC | CASSLHGNEQFF
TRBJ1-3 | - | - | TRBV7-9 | TGTGCCAGCAGCTTAGGGACAGCAAACACCATATATTTT | CASSLGTANTIYF
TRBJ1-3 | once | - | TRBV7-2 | TGTGCCAGCAGCTTTTCACAGGGTTCGGGAAACACCATATATTTT | CASSFSQGSGNTIYF
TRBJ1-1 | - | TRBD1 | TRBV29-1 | TGCAGCGTTGAGAACCACAGGGGGGCTTTCTTT | CSVENHRGAFF
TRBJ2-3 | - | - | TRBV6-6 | TGTGCCAGCAGGACACAGGGATACACAGATACGCAGTATTTT | CASRTQGYTDTQYF
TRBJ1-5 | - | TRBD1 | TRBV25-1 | TGTGCCAGCAGCGCGGGGACAGGGGGGGATCAGCCCCAGCATTTT | CASSAGTGGDQPQHF
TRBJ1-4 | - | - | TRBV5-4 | TGTGCCAGCAGCTCCTCCCCGGGGGAGGTATTGGAAAAACTGTTTTTT | CASSSSPGEVLEKLFF
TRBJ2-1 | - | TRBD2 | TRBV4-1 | TGCGCCAGCAGCCAGCTGGGACTAGCGGTCAATGAGCAGTTCTTC | CASSQLGLAVNEQFF
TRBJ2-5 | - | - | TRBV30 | TGTGCCTGGAGTGTAGATGGCAGGACCCAGTACTTC | CAWSVDGRTQYF
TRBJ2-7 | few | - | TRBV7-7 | TGTGCCAGCAGCACCCTGGACTTCCCCTACGAGCAGTACTTC | CASSTLDFPYEQYF
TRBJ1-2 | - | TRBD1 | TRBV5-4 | TGTGCCAGCAGCTCGACTCCCCTGGACAGGGCCACCGGCTACACCTTC | CASSSTPLDRATGYTF
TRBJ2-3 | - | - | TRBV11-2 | TGTGCCAGCAGCTTAGCCAGGTTTAGCACAGATACGCAGTATTTT | CASSLARFSTDTQYF
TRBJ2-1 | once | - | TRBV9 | TGTGCCAGCAGCGGGGAGCTCAATGAGCAGTTCTTC | CASSGELNEQFF
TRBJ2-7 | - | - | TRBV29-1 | TGCAGCGTTGTACAGGGAATTGGACCCTACGAGCAGTACTTC | CSVVQGIGPYEQYF
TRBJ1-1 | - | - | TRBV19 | TGTGCCAGTAGTATTTACAGGAACACTGAAGCTTTCTTT | CASSIYRNTEAFF
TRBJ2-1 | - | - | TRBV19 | TGTGCCAGTAGCGGGAGCTCCTACAATGAGCAGTTCTTC | CASSGSSYNEQFF
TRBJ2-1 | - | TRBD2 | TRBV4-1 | TGCGCCAGCAGACTCGGGACTAGCGGACCCGAGAGGCAGTTCTTC | CASRLGTSGPERQFF
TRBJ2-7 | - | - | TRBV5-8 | TGTGCCAGCAGCTCCCGGGGGAACTCCTACGAGCAGTACTTC | CASSSRGNSYEQYF
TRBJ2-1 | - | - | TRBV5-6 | TGTGCCAGCAGCTTGAGGGGCTTTCTCAGGACGGGTGAGCAGTTCTTC | CASSLRGFLRTGEQFF
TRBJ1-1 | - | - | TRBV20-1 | TGCAGTGCTGCGAGGACGGGGGAAGCTTTCTTT | CSAARTGEAFF
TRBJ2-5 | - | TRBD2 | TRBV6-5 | TGTGCCAGCAGTTACAGCTTAGCGGGCCGACAAGAGACCCAGTACTTC | CASSYSLAGRQETQYF
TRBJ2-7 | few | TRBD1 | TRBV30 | TGTGCCTGCCAGGACAGGGGGCCCGAGCAGTACTTC | CACQDRGPEQYF
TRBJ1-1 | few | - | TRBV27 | TGTGCCAGCAGTTTCCAGGGCCCGAACACTGAAGCTTTCTTT | CASSFQGPNTEAFF
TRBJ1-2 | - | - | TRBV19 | TGTGCCAGTAGTGGGCGGGCAGACCTAAAAGGCTACACCTTC | CASSGRADLKGYTF
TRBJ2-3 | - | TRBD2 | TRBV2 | TGTGCCAGCAGTGAAGCGAGACTAGCGGGCCGTTCTAGCACAGATACGCAGTATTTT | CASSEARLAGRSSTDTQYF
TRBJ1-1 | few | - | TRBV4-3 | TGCGCCAGCAGCCATAGCGGGACGGTAGACACTGAAGCTTTCTTT | CASSHSGTVDTEAFF
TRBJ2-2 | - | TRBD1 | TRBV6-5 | TGTGCCAGCAGAGACCGGGACAGCTACACCGGGGAGCTGTTTTTT | CASRDRDSYTGELFF
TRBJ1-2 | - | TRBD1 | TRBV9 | TGTGCCAGCAGCCTCGGGACAGGGAACTATGGCTACACCTTC | CASSLGTGNYGYTF
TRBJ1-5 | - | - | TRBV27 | TGTGCCAGCAGTTTACGGGGGGCTAATCAGCCCCAGCATTTT | CASSLRGANQPQHF
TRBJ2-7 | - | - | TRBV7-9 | TGTGCCAGCAGCCTCCCGGCGGCTAGCGATCGTCAGTACTTC | CASSLPAASDRQYF
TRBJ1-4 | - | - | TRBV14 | TGTGCCAGCAGCCAGGACGGGATCTCTAATGAAAAACTGTTTTTT | CASSQDGISNEKLFF
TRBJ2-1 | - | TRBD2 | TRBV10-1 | TGCGCCAGCAGTGTAGCGGGGGACCATGAGCAGTTCTTC | CASSVAGDHEQFF
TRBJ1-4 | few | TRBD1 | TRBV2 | TGTGCCAGCAGACAAGGACAGGGTTGGGAAAAACTGTTTTTT | CASRQGQGWEKLFF
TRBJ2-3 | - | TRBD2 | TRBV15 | TGTGCCACCAGCAGAGAAGCGGGAGGGCCGGGTGGCACAGATACGCAGTATTTT | CATSREAGGPGGTDTQYF
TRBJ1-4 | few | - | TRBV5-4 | TGTGCCAGCAGTCGGGGGGGGCAAGGGGCTAATGAAAAACTGTTTTTT | CASSRGGQGANEKLFF
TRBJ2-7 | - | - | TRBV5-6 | TGTGCCAGCAGCTTGGTTGCCCCTACCTACGAGCAGTACTTC | CASSLVAPTYEQYF
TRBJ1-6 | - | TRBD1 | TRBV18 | TGTGCCAGCTCAACCGGGACAGGGAGAAATTCACCCCTCCACTTT | CASSTGTGRNSPLHF
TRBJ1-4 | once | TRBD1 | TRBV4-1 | TGCGCCAGCAGCGACAGGGATAGAGGGGTCGAAAAACTGTTTTTT | CASSDRDRGVEKLFF
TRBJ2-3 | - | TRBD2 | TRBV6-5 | TGTGCCAGCAGTTACTCGGGTAGCGGGAGCACAGATACGCAGTATTTT | CASSYSGSGSTDTQYF
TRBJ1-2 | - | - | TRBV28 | TGTGCCAGCAGTTTCAACAGAAACATCTATGGCTACACCTTC | CASSFNRNIYGYTF